The rows below give T cell receptor beta chains drawn from one sample of a study of long-term antiretroviral therapy in people with HIV. The data were produced by immunoSEQ multiplex PCR, yet TCRdb's version contains in-frame clones alone and is incomplete. The sample carries about 30,000 clones, 95% recorded once. The sequencing here drew on unsorted PBMCs, taken 5.3 years after starting antiretroviral therapy. The receptors derive from a young man with HIV. Both conserved end residues are part of each CDR3. The order of the fields is D gene, V gene, clone size, J gene, CDR3 DNA, CDR3 protein. The D gene is left open where the match is weak. The listing skips clone size in some rows; elsewhere it reads once, few, many or a size class.

NA,TRBV29-1,NA,TRBJ1-4,TGCAGCGTTGAAGATTCAGGGGTGGGTGAAAAACTGTTTTTT,CSVEDSGVGEKLFF
NA,TRBV19,NA,TRBJ2-2,TGTGCCAGTATGGACACCGGGGAGCTGTTTTTT,CASMDTGELFF
NA,TRBV7-6,NA,TRBJ1-5,TGTGCCAGCAGCTTGGACAGCCTCAATCAGCCCCAGCATTTT,CASSLDSLNQPQHF
NA,TRBV28,NA,TRBJ2-7,TGTGCCAGCAGTTTAGACGAGCAGTACTTC,CASSLDEQYF
TRBD2,TRBV7-2,once,TRBJ2-3,TGTGCCAGCAGCTTAGGACTAGCGGGAGGTTACACAGATACGCAGTATTTT,CASSLGLAGGYTDTQYF
TRBD1,TRBV7-3,NA,TRBJ1-1,TGTGCCAGCAGCTTAGGGACAGGGACGACTGAAGCTTTCTTT,CASSLGTGTTEAFF
NA,TRBV9,once,TRBJ2-5,TGTGCCAGCAGCTCCGGGGCAGCCCAGAGCGGGACCCAGTACTTC,CASSSGAAQSGTQYF
NA,TRBV28,NA,TRBJ2-7,TGTGCCAGTACCCTTGGAGGAGGTACCTACGAGCAGTACTTC,CASTLGGGTYEQYF
NA,TRBV21-1,NA,TRBJ1-2,TGTGCCAGCAGCAAATTCCAGAAAGGGGAAACGCATGGCTACACCTTC,CASSKFQKGETHGYTF
TRBD1,TRBV5-1,NA,TRBJ2-5,TGCGCCAGCAGCTTGGGGCACAGGGGAAAAGAGACCCAGTACTTC,CASSLGHRGKETQYF
NA,TRBV6-1,NA,TRBJ2-1,TGTGCCAGCAAGGGGACCGGGACCACCTACAATGAGCAGTTCTTC,CASKGTGTTYNEQFF
TRBD1,TRBV4-3,NA,TRBJ1-4,TGCGCCAGCAGCAGAGGGACAGGGAGGGGGTTTCATAATGAAAAACTGTTTTTT,CASSRGTGRGFHNEKLFF
NA,TRBV6-5,NA,TRBJ2-7,TGTGCCAGCAACCGACACGAGTTC,CASNRHEF
NA,TRBV19,NA,TRBJ2-7,TGTGCCAGTAGGGACACAGGATCCCTCTCCTACGAGCAGTACTTC,CASRDTGSLSYEQYF
TRBD1,TRBV5-1,NA,TRBJ2-7,TGCGCCAGCAGGGAGGCCGGGACAGTAACCTACGAGCAGTACTTC,CASREAGTVTYEQYF
TRBD2,TRBV6-4,NA,TRBJ2-7,TGTGCCAGCACGCCGGTAGCGGGAGGGAGCCTCTCCTACGAGCAGTACTTC,CASTPVAGGSLSYEQYF
NA,TRBV27,NA,TRBJ1-5,TGTGCCAGCATGGAGGGCACGAGCAATCAGCCCCAGCATTTT,CASMEGTSNQPQHF
NA,TRBV7-8,NA,TRBJ2-5,TGTGCCAGCGGAACGGACTACCCAGAGACCCAGTACTTC,CASGTDYPETQYF
NA,TRBV5-4,NA,TRBJ1-1,TGTGCCAGCAGCTTTACGCATGGGAACACTGAAGCTTTCTTT,CASSFTHGNTEAFF
NA,TRBV6-1,NA,TRBJ1-2,TGTGCCAGCAAAACAGGAGCTAACTATGGCTACACCTTC,CASKTGANYGYTF
NA,TRBV4-2,NA,TRBJ1-1,TGTGCCAGCAGCCCAAGACGGGGTATGAACACTGAAGCTTTCTTT,CASSPRRGMNTEAFF
NA,TRBV9,NA,TRBJ2-3,TGTGCCAGCAGCGCCGGACAGTCCCCTAGCACAGATACGCAGTATTTT,CASSAGQSPSTDTQYF
TRBD2,TRBV6-5,NA,TRBJ2-2,TGTGCCAGCAGTTTTAGCGGGGGGCTTTCCACCGGGGAGCTGTTTTTT,CASSFSGGLSTGELFF
TRBD1,TRBV5-1,NA,TRBJ1-1,TGCGCCAGCAGCTTCCGGGACAGGGGGACTGAAGCTTTCTTT,CASSFRDRGTEAFF
NA,TRBV29-1,NA,TRBJ2-7,TGCAGCGCCGAAATAGGTGGCAGTCACCTCTACGAGCAGTACTTC,CSAEIGGSHLYEQYF